This TCR beta chain was found in a study of T-cell memory formation after mild COVID-19. Study background: Each donor largely had its own TCR clusters. The study's findings and limits: Whether second-wave clones peaking at day 37 were SARS-CoV-2 specific went unconfirmed. Detection of some responders pre-infection suggested pre-existing cross-reactive memory T cells participated.

This clonotype was seen a few times. The target antigen is unknown. Trimming pared 4 bases from V and 4 bases from J, leaving 19 bases between. Germline lookup yields CDR1 ENHRY and CDR2 SYGVKD. This CDR3 is built from 16 residues. TCRdb used MiXCR to reprocess the 5' RACE reads, holding one entry per CDR3 protein. The repertoire holds roughly 450,000 distinct CDR3 sequences, with approximately 18% as singletons. This chain links TRBV10-3 with TRBJ1-2; D gene unclear. This TCR came from a man aged 18 to 29 who had mild COVID-19 (a few samples of this study predate the infection). Cell type and time point are not known. The specimen sequenced was PBMCs or a T cell subset sorted from them (not recorded which). Written as DNA, the CDR3 is TGTGCCATCAGTGTAGGCAGAACCTCTACCCGCTATGGCTACACCTTC. Encoded protein: CAISVGRTSTRYGYTF.